These 2 T cell receptor beta chains came from one sample sequenced in a study of control samples from healthy donors and cancer patients. Clones were sequenced by immunoSEQ multiplex PCR, and TCRdb holds only the in-frame ones, with some missing. The sample gives some 120,000 clones, 90% of which show up once; roughly 2.5% is in the top ten. Input material: blood. Receptors were obtained from a man between 18 and 35 years old in good health.

The chain combines TRBV19 with TRBJ1-6; 10 nucleotides agree with TRBD1. The trim removed 6 bases at V and 10 bases at J, leaving 6 bases unmatched. This CDR3 has 14 residues. Germline CDR1 LNHDA, CDR2 SQIVND (reference sequence). The CDR3 DNA reads as TGTGCCAGTAGACCGGGACAGGGGACGTCACCCCTCCACTTT. Translated, it gives CASRPGQGTSPLHF.

This chain uses TRBV3-1 (or the pseudogene TRBV3-2) with TRBJ1-6; D possibly corresponds to TRBD1 (5 bases). CDR3 length: 16 amino acids. The ends were cut back, 1 base at V and 10 bases at J, with 17 bases in the middle. In germline, CDR1 is LGHDT, CDR2 YNNKEL (reference sequence). The CDR3 here is CASSQGRQLSGSPLHF. CDR3 bases: TGTGCCAGCAGCCAAGGCCGACAGTTGTCCGGATCACCCCTCCACTTT.